This T cell receptor beta chain was identified during a study of blood T cell repertoires in COVID-19. Study as a whole: T cells, B-cell-depleted T cells, or PBMCs supplied cDNA or gDNA.

This CDR3 spans 15 amino acids. V shed 5 bases, J shed 2 bases, and the junction held 6 bases outside the gene matches. From germline, CDR1 is SGHTA and CDR2 FQGTGA. In the authors' methods: Reference gene primer amplification in the assay estimated nucleated cell counts. Assay used: immunoSEQ multiplex PCR; TCRdb lists only in-frame clones, some missing. V and J calls plus clone size are reproduced from that table; the DNA served to infer D and trimming. The data hold hundreds of thousands of clones, with 70% to 90% observed a single time. The chain links TRBV7-3 to TRBJ2-3; 8 bases agree with TRBD2. The clonotype comes from a man aged 18 to 30 with COVID-19, enrolled during active disease. Sequenced sample: peripheral blood. For the CDR3, the DNA is TGTGCCAGCAGCGCCTCTAGCGGGCCCACAGATACGCAGTATTTT. Translation: CASSASSGPTDTQYF.